This T cell receptor (beta chain) was found in a study of CD8 T cells in ankylosing spondylitis. General study findings and limits: Prior literature has documented some motif variants in synovial fluid and blood from reactive arthritis. Reportedly, matched ankylosing spondylitis synovial fluid was significantly enriched for disease-linked clones.

This clonotype was seen a few times. Its antigen is not known. Construction of TCR beta libraries was performed using quantitative 5'-RACE with molecular barcodes. TCRdb reanalysed the 5' RACE reads using MiXCR and keeps one entry per CDR3 protein. This sample has about 310,000 distinct CDR3 sequences; about a fifth occur once, and the top ten carry roughly 3.6%. The sample comprised blood, either unsorted or a sorted T cell fraction (not recorded which). This sequence was found in a female donor with ankylosing spondylitis or in good health (not recorded which).

The CDR3 coding sequence is TGCAGTGCCATCACAGGGGGCCAAGAGACCCAGTACTTC. The encoded protein is CSAITGGQETQYF. The chain links TRBV20-1 to TRBJ2-5, with 8 positions matching TRBD1. Per the germline V gene, CDR1 is DFQATT and CDR2 is SNEGSKA (reference sequence). The V segment lost 6 bases and the J segment 1 base; nucleotides outside the gene matches: 4. The CDR3 contains 13 residues.